Listed below are T cell receptor beta chains from one sample, sequenced in a study of vaccination effects on CD4 cells after COVID-19. TCRdb keeps only in-frame clones here, not all; method: immunoSEQ multiplex PCR. The table includes fewer than 35,000 clones, around 70% detected once. No antigen is known for these receptors. The sequencing here drew on CD4+ T cells from PBMCs cultured without peptide, taken after COVID-19 vaccination. The receptors were gathered from a human donor who received a COVID-19 vaccine. CDR3s include the opening cysteine and the closing phenylalanine or tryptophan. The order of the fields is J gene, D gene, V gene, clone size, CDR3 DNA, CDR3 protein. The D gene is left open where the match is weak. Clone size is stated in some rows and not others, as once, few, many or a class when expanded.

J gene: TRBJ1-1
D gene: TRBD1
V gene: TRBV11-2
clone size: NA
CDR3 DNA: TGTGCCAGCAGCTTAGTAGGACAGGCGAACACTGAAGCTTTCTTT
CDR3 protein: CASSLVGQANTEAFF

J gene: TRBJ1-1
D gene: NA
V gene: TRBV15
clone size: NA
CDR3 DNA: TGTGCCACCAGCAGAGTAGGGATAGGGAACACTGAAGCTTTCTTT
CDR3 protein: CATSRVGIGNTEAFF

J gene: TRBJ1-5
D gene: NA
V gene: TRBV15
clone size: NA
CDR3 DNA: TGTGCCACCAGCAGAGAGGCGGTAGCCTTGGAGCCCCAGCATTTT
CDR3 protein: CATSREAVALEPQHF

J gene: TRBJ2-1
D gene: TRBD2
V gene: TRBV5-1
clone size: NA
CDR3 DNA: TGCGCCAGCAGCCCTAGCGGGGGGGCGGGCAATGAGCAGTTCTTC
CDR3 protein: CASSPSGGAGNEQFF

J gene: TRBJ1-2
D gene: TRBD1
V gene: TRBV9
clone size: NA
CDR3 DNA: TGTGCCAGCAGCGTAACGGACAGGTCATTTGGCTACACCTTC
CDR3 protein: CASSVTDRSFGYTF

J gene: TRBJ1-1
D gene: TRBD1
V gene: TRBV15
clone size: NA
CDR3 DNA: TGTGCCACCAGCAGGGGGGACAGGGCCAACACTGAAGCTTTCTTT
CDR3 protein: CATSRGDRANTEAFF

J gene: TRBJ1-2
D gene: TRBD1
V gene: TRBV23-1
clone size: NA
CDR3 DNA: TGCGCCAGCAGTCAACCGACAGGGGCCTATGGCTACACCTTC
CDR3 protein: CASSQPTGAYGYTF

J gene: TRBJ1-1
D gene: NA
V gene: TRBV18
clone size: NA
CDR3 DNA: TGTGCCAGCTCACCACGGCAAACCCAGAACACTGAAGCTTTCTTT
CDR3 protein: CASSPRQTQNTEAFF

J gene: TRBJ1-6
D gene: NA
V gene: TRBV27
clone size: NA
CDR3 DNA: TGTGCCAGCAGTTTATTTGGTAATTCACCCCTCCACTTT
CDR3 protein: CASSLFGNSPLHF

J gene: TRBJ2-1
D gene: TRBD1
V gene: TRBV7-2
clone size: NA
CDR3 DNA: TGTGCCAGCAGCTTAAGACAGGGGCGAGGCAATGAGCAGTTCTTC
CDR3 protein: CASSLRQGRGNEQFF

J gene: TRBJ2-7
D gene: TRBD2
V gene: TRBV30
clone size: once
CDR3 DNA: TGTGCCTGGAGTGGGCTAGCGGGATTTGAGCAGTACTTC
CDR3 protein: CAWSGLAGFEQYF

J gene: TRBJ2-5
D gene: TRBD2
V gene: TRBV6-1
clone size: NA
CDR3 DNA: TGTGCCAGCAGTGAGATGGCGGGGGGCAAAGAGACCCAGTACTTC
CDR3 protein: CASSEMAGGKETQYF

J gene: TRBJ2-7
D gene: TRBD1
V gene: TRBV5-5
clone size: NA
CDR3 DNA: TGTGCCAGCAGCGTCCGGGACAGGACCTACGAGCAGTACTTC
CDR3 protein: CASSVRDRTYEQYF

J gene: TRBJ1-3
D gene: NA
V gene: TRBV19
clone size: NA
CDR3 DNA: TGTGCCAGTAGGTCGGGCCAGTACTCTGGAAACACCATATATTTT
CDR3 protein: CASRSGQYSGNTIYF

J gene: TRBJ2-7
D gene: TRBD2
V gene: TRBV30
clone size: NA
CDR3 DNA: TGTGCCCGTTCAGGACTAGGGGCCTACGAGCAGTACTTC
CDR3 protein: CARSGLGAYEQYF

J gene: TRBJ2-5
D gene: NA
V gene: TRBV7-9
clone size: NA
CDR3 DNA: TGTGCCAGCAGCTTATTCACCGCGCAAGAGACCCAGTACTTC
CDR3 protein: CASSLFTAQETQYF

J gene: TRBJ2-7
D gene: NA
V gene: TRBV5-1
clone size: NA
CDR3 DNA: TGCGCCAGCAGCTACTCCTACGGGTACGAGCAGTACTTC
CDR3 protein: CASSYSYGYEQYF

J gene: TRBJ2-6
D gene: TRBD2
V gene: TRBV7-9
clone size: once
CDR3 DNA: TGTGCCAGCAGTCCGGTAGCGGGGGGGAGGTCTGGGGCCAACGTCCTGACTTTC
CDR3 protein: CASSPVAGGRSGANVLTF

J gene: TRBJ2-7
D gene: TRBD1
V gene: TRBV2
clone size: NA
CDR3 DNA: TGTGCCAGCAGTGGGGGGACAGGGAACTACGAGCAGTACTTC
CDR3 protein: CASSGGTGNYEQYF

J gene: TRBJ2-3
D gene: NA
V gene: TRBV3-1/TRBV3-2
clone size: NA
CDR3 DNA: TGTGCCAGCAGCCAACGAAGACAAGGACCTCCTAGCACAGATACGCAGTATTTT
CDR3 protein: CASSQRRQGPPSTDTQYF

J gene: TRBJ2-5
D gene: NA
V gene: TRBV6-5
clone size: NA
CDR3 DNA: TGTGCCAGCAGTAACGACTTCCAAGAGACCCAGTACTTC
CDR3 protein: CASSNDFQETQYF

J gene: TRBJ1-1
D gene: NA
V gene: TRBV19
clone size: few
CDR3 DNA: TGTGCCAGTAGTGGGAGAGTTCTCACCAGCCAGAACACTGAAGCTTTCTTT
CDR3 protein: CASSGRVLTSQNTEAFF

J gene: TRBJ1-3
D gene: NA
V gene: TRBV4-2
clone size: few
CDR3 DNA: TGTGCCAGCAGCCAAGTTTCCGGGGGAGGAAACACCATATATTTT
CDR3 protein: CASSQVSGGGNTIYF

J gene: TRBJ1-1
D gene: NA
V gene: TRBV2
clone size: NA
CDR3 DNA: TGTGCCAGCAGCGCGGGACTCCTGAACACTGAAGCTTTCTTT
CDR3 protein: CASSAGLLNTEAFF

J gene: TRBJ2-1
D gene: NA
V gene: TRBV27
clone size: NA
CDR3 DNA: TGTGCCAGCAGTCCCAATTGGGCGGGTTCCTACAATGAGCAGTTCTTC
CDR3 protein: CASSPNWAGSYNEQFF

J gene: TRBJ2-7
D gene: TRBD1
V gene: TRBV18
clone size: NA
CDR3 DNA: TGTGCCAGCTCACCCCCGAACAGGGGTACCAACTACGAGCAGTACTTC
CDR3 protein: CASSPPNRGTNYEQYF

J gene: TRBJ2-3
D gene: TRBD2
V gene: TRBV29-1
clone size: NA
CDR3 DNA: TGCAGCGTGCAAGCCGGGACTACGGGGACAGATACGCAGTATTTT
CDR3 protein: CSVQAGTTGTDTQYF

J gene: TRBJ1-2
D gene: NA
V gene: TRBV5-4
clone size: NA
CDR3 DNA: TGTGCCAGCAGCCCGAGCGGGGGGAGGGCCGCCTATGGCTACACCTTC
CDR3 protein: CASSPSGGRAAYGYTF

J gene: TRBJ2-7
D gene: NA
V gene: TRBV11-3
clone size: NA
CDR3 DNA: TGTGCCAGCAGCTTAGAGCGGGGTGGGGGCTCCTACGAGCAGTACTTC
CDR3 protein: CASSLERGGGSYEQYF

J gene: TRBJ2-1
D gene: TRBD2
V gene: TRBV7-7
clone size: few
CDR3 DNA: TGTGCTAGCAGCCAAGCGGGGTTAGGTGAGCAGTTCTTC
CDR3 protein: CASSQAGLGEQFF

J gene: TRBJ2-5
D gene: NA
V gene: TRBV7-3
clone size: once
CDR3 DNA: TGTGCCAGCAGCTTGGGGCTAGCGGAGACCCAGTACTTC
CDR3 protein: CASSLGLAETQYF

J gene: TRBJ2-7
D gene: NA
V gene: TRBV5-5
clone size: NA
CDR3 DNA: TGTGCCAGCAGCTTGGGGCAGGGCCGCTACGAGCAGTACTTC
CDR3 protein: CASSLGQGRYEQYF

J gene: TRBJ1-6
D gene: NA
V gene: TRBV28
clone size: NA
CDR3 DNA: TGTGCCAGCAAGTACAGCTCCTATAATTCACCCCTCCACTTT
CDR3 protein: CASKYSSYNSPLHF

J gene: TRBJ2-2
D gene: NA
V gene: TRBV9
clone size: NA
CDR3 DNA: TGTGCCAGCAGCGTAGGATTGGGGGCTAACACCGGGGAGCTGTTTTTT
CDR3 protein: CASSVGLGANTGELFF

J gene: TRBJ2-1
D gene: NA
V gene: TRBV28
clone size: NA
CDR3 DNA: TGTGCCAGCCGGCAGGCCTATCACAATGAGCAGTTCTTC
CDR3 protein: CASRQAYHNEQFF

J gene: TRBJ2-5
D gene: NA
V gene: TRBV7-2
clone size: NA
CDR3 DNA: TGTGCCAGCAGCGCCCAACAGGGTAGAGAGACCCAGTACTTC
CDR3 protein: CASSAQQGRETQYF

J gene: TRBJ2-3
D gene: NA
V gene: TRBV6-1
clone size: NA
CDR3 DNA: TGTGCCAGCAGTGAAGCTCGGGCCGGGACTGGGGCCACAGATACGCAGTATTTT
CDR3 protein: CASSEARAGTGATDTQYF

J gene: TRBJ2-3
D gene: TRBD2
V gene: TRBV14
clone size: NA
CDR3 DNA: TGTGCCAGCAGCCAAGAAAAACGGGAGCGGGGAGATACGCAGTATTTT
CDR3 protein: CASSQEKRERGDTQYF

J gene: TRBJ2-3
D gene: TRBD2
V gene: TRBV24-1
clone size: NA
CDR3 DNA: TGTGCCACCAGTGATTTTTGGGCGGCGGGGGGCACAGATACGCAGTATTTT
CDR3 protein: CATSDFWAAGGTDTQYF

J gene: TRBJ1-4
D gene: NA
V gene: TRBV5-5
clone size: NA
CDR3 DNA: TGTGCCAGCAGCTGGGGTCGGTCAGGGACAACTAATGAAAAACTGTTTTTT
CDR3 protein: CASSWGRSGTTNEKLFF

J gene: TRBJ1-4
D gene: TRBD1
V gene: TRBV19
clone size: once
CDR3 DNA: TGTGCCAGTAGTTCAGGGGGACGGGAAAAACTGTTTTTT
CDR3 protein: CASSSGGREKLFF

J gene: TRBJ1-5
D gene: TRBD1
V gene: TRBV19
clone size: NA
CDR3 DNA: TGTGCCAGTAGGGCACTCTGGACAGGGAAGGATTATAATCAGCCCCAGCATTTT
CDR3 protein: CASRALWTGKDYNQPQHF

J gene: TRBJ1-1
D gene: NA
V gene: TRBV6-5
clone size: NA
CDR3 DNA: TGTGCCAGCAGTAGTTACATGAACACTGAAGCTTTCTTT
CDR3 protein: CASSSYMNTEAFF

J gene: TRBJ2-2
D gene: NA
V gene: TRBV2
clone size: NA
CDR3 DNA: TGTGCCAGCAGTGATGAGTTGGCGGGGAACACCGGGGAGCTGTTTTTT
CDR3 protein: CASSDELAGNTGELFF

J gene: TRBJ2-2
D gene: TRBD2
V gene: TRBV5-1
clone size: NA
CDR3 DNA: TGCGCCAGCAGGCTATGGGGGGGGAACACCGGGGAGCTGTTTTTT
CDR3 protein: CASRLWGGNTGELFF

J gene: TRBJ1-3
D gene: NA
V gene: TRBV7-9
clone size: NA
CDR3 DNA: TGTGCCAGCAGCTTAATAATGGCAGGGGAATTCCTGGCCAACACCATATATTTT
CDR3 protein: CASSLIMAGEFLANTIYF

J gene: TRBJ1-3
D gene: TRBD1
V gene: TRBV18
clone size: NA
CDR3 DNA: TGTGCCAGCTCACCCCGACAGGGGGGAAACACCATATATTTT
CDR3 protein: CASSPRQGGNTIYF

J gene: TRBJ2-1
D gene: NA
V gene: TRBV7-2
clone size: NA
CDR3 DNA: TGTGCCAGCAGCTTAGCTGGCGCCGGAAACAATGAGCAGTTCTTC
CDR3 protein: CASSLAGAGNNEQFF

J gene: TRBJ2-3
D gene: TRBD2
V gene: TRBV19
clone size: NA
CDR3 DNA: TGTGCCAGTAGACAAAGCGGGGTGACAGATACGCAGTATTTT
CDR3 protein: CASRQSGVTDTQYF

J gene: TRBJ1-1
D gene: NA
V gene: TRBV7-9
clone size: NA
CDR3 DNA: TGTGCCAGCAGCTTGCACCACAGCATGAACACTGAAGCTTTCTTT
CDR3 protein: CASSLHHSMNTEAFF

J gene: TRBJ1-1
D gene: NA
V gene: TRBV12-3/TRBV12-4
clone size: once
CDR3 DNA: TGTGCCAGCAGCCTCTTAGGGGGTACAGCTTTCTTT
CDR3 protein: CASSLLGGTAFF

J gene: TRBJ2-7
D gene: TRBD2
V gene: TRBV30
clone size: NA
CDR3 DNA: TGTGCCTGGCTAGCCCCTAGCGGGAGCTGGGGGGAGCAGTACTTC
CDR3 protein: CAWLAPSGSWGEQYF

J gene: TRBJ1-1
D gene: NA
V gene: TRBV5-4
clone size: NA
CDR3 DNA: TGTGCCAGCAGCTTGGCCAGGGCTAACACTGAAGCTTTCTTT
CDR3 protein: CASSLARANTEAFF

J gene: TRBJ2-7
D gene: NA
V gene: TRBV7-2
clone size: few
CDR3 DNA: TGTGCCAGCAGCCCCGCGGGGGCCCGCTCCTACGAGCAGTACTTC
CDR3 protein: CASSPAGARSYEQYF

J gene: TRBJ2-5
D gene: TRBD1
V gene: TRBV5-6
clone size: NA
CDR3 DNA: TGTGCCAGCAGCTTCCCTGACAGGGGAGAGACCCAGTACTTC
CDR3 protein: CASSFPDRGETQYF

J gene: TRBJ1-1
D gene: TRBD1
V gene: TRBV11-2
clone size: few
CDR3 DNA: TGTGCCAGCAGCTTAGATTCCGGGACAGTGAACACTGAAGCTTTCTTT
CDR3 protein: CASSLDSGTVNTEAFF

J gene: TRBJ2-7
D gene: NA
V gene: TRBV5-1
clone size: NA
CDR3 DNA: TGCGCCAGCAGCATCGGGACAAGCTACGAGCAGTACTTC
CDR3 protein: CASSIGTSYEQYF

J gene: TRBJ1-4
D gene: TRBD1
V gene: TRBV5-1
clone size: NA
CDR3 DNA: TGCGCCAGCAGCTTTACAGGGGTAGGCGAAAAACTGTTTTTT
CDR3 protein: CASSFTGVGEKLFF